These T cell receptor beta chains were read from a single sample in a study of CD8 T cells in ankylosing spondylitis. TCRdb recomputed calls from the 5' RACE reads with MiXCR, one row per CDR3 protein. This sample has about 90,000 distinct CDR3 sequences; approximately 8.9% occur once, and the top ten carry around 30%. The sample consisted of blood, either unsorted or a sorted T cell fraction (not recorded which). The receptors derive from a male donor with ankylosing spondylitis. The CDR3 runs from the conserved cysteine through the conserved F or W. A D gene is named only where the DNA matches it firmly. Size tells how often a clone was seen (once, few, many) or the class of an expanded clone, and some rows leave it out.

TGTGCCAGCCTGTACGGGGAGAGTTATGGCTACACCTTC	CASLYGESYGYTF	TRBV2	.	TRBJ1-2	many
TGTGCCAGCAGCTATCGACTAGCGGGTGGAGAGACCCAGTACTTC	CASSYRLAGGETQYF	TRBV5-4	TRBD2	TRBJ2-5	few
TGCAGTGCCAGGACAGGGGAATCTAATCAGCCCCAGCATTTT	CSARTGESNQPQHF	TRBV20-1	TRBD1	TRBJ1-5	many
TGTGCCTCCGAGCGGGATTGGGGCAATGAGCAGTTCTTC	CASERDWGNEQFF	TRBV30	TRBD2	TRBJ2-1	few
TGTGCCAGCTCACCAGGGGACAGCTTCACAGATACGCAGTATTTT	CASSPGDSFTDTQYF	TRBV18	TRBD1	TRBJ2-3	.
TGTGCCAGCACCCTTGGGGAAGAGACCCAGTACTTC	CASTLGEETQYF	TRBV12-3/TRBV12-4	.	TRBJ2-5	many
TGTGCCAGCAGCTGGGGACTAGCGGGAGTAAGGTCCTACGAGCAGTACTTC	CASSWGLAGVRSYEQYF	TRBV5-6	TRBD2	TRBJ2-7	.
TGTGCCAGCAGTGGGAGGACAGGGGGCCACGAGCAGTACTTC	CASSGRTGGHEQYF	TRBV27	TRBD1	TRBJ2-7	few
TGTGCCAGCAGCCGAGTTGGGATCTATGGCTACACCTTC	CASSRVGIYGYTF	TRBV7-9	.	TRBJ1-2	many
TGCAGTGCTCCAGCGCGGGACAGGGGAAGTTCACCCCTCCACTTT	CSAPARDRGSSPLHF	TRBV20-1	TRBD1	TRBJ1-6	many
TGTGCCAGTAGTCTAGGGACAGCCACTGAAGCTTTCTTT	CASSLGTATEAFF	TRBV19	TRBD1	TRBJ1-1	many
TGCAGCGTAGTAACAGGGGGTGGGAATCAGCCCCAGCATTTT	CSVVTGGGNQPQHF	TRBV29-1	TRBD1	TRBJ1-5	.
TGCAGCGCATGGGACGGAAACTCTGGAAACACCATATATTTT	CSAWDGNSGNTIYF	TRBV29-1	.	TRBJ1-3	many
TGTGCCACCAGCCTCGACTCGGAGGCCCAGTACTTC	CATSLDSEAQYF	TRBV15	.	TRBJ2-5	few
TGTGCCAGCAGCCCCTGGCCCCCGGGACAGCCCAATCAGCCCCAGCATTTT	CASSPWPPGQPNQPQHF	TRBV3-1	TRBD1	TRBJ1-5	many
TGTGCCAGCAGCTTGGCCGGGACAGGGATTTACGAGCAGTACTTC	CASSLAGTGIYEQYF	TRBV5-6	TRBD1	TRBJ2-7	.
TGTGCCAGCAGGTTTTCTTGGGCCGTAGAGACCCAGTACTTC	CASRFSWAVETQYF	TRBV7-9	.	TRBJ2-5	many